The 30 T cell receptor beta chains in this list originate from one sample, sequenced in a study of CD8 T cells in Susac syndrome. Roughly 0.45 to 1 ug RNA was reverse transcribed with random hexamers. Using its own MiXCR run on the immunoSEQ multiplex PCR reads, TCRdb lists one record per CDR3 protein. The sample includes approximately 150,000 distinct CDR3 sequences, under 95% seen only once; the top ten take around 0.1%. What was sequenced was CD4+ T cells from PBMCs. All receptors come from a human donor with multiple sclerosis.

This sequence joins TRBV5-1 and TRBJ2-2; TRBD2 agrees at 14 bases. This CDR3 has 17 amino acids. Trimming removed 0 bases from V and 7 bases from J; junction bases left unmatched: 5. From germline, CDR1 is SGHRS and CDR2 YFSETQ. CDR3 bases: TGCGCCAGCAGCTTGGCCCCCGGACTAGCGGGAGGCGGGGAGCTGTTTTTT. It is translated as CASSLAPGLAGGGELFF.

The chain carries TRBV3-1 and TRBJ2-1; D is unresolved. The germline CDR1 and CDR2 sequences are LGHDT and YNNKEL (reference sequence). This CDR3 is built from 13 residues. Trimming cost V 2 bases and J 5 bases, with 7 bases left between them. The CDR3 spells CASSQNFNNEQFF. The CDR3 coding sequence is TGTGCCAGCAGCCAAAACTTTAACAATGAGCAGTTCTTC.

This chain uses TRBV20-1 with TRBJ1-1; a weak D match, TRBD1 (6 bases). The CDR3 spans 14 residues. Germline CDR1 reads DFQATT; CDR2 reads SNEGSKA (reference sequence). Trimming shortened V by 3 bases and J by 5 bases, and 16 bases separated the two germline ends. The CDR3 sequence is CSARTPGARTEAFF. In DNA form, the CDR3 reads TGCAGTGCTAGGACCCCAGGGGCGAGGACTGAAGCTTTCTTT.

The chain joins TRBV7-2 to TRBJ2-7; perhaps D is TRBD1 or TRBD2 (7 bases each). Germline V lookup: CDR1 SGHTA, CDR2 FQGNSA. V lost 5 bases to trimming and J lost 2 bases, with 22 bases between them. This CDR3 region has 17 residues. The CDR3 spells CASSAPRGGGSPYEQYF. The CDR3 DNA follows: TGTGCCAGCAGCGCCCCCAGGGGGGGCGGGTCACCCTACGAGCAGTACTTC.

This chain connects TRBV28 to TRBJ1-6; perhaps TRBD1 as D (5 bases). The CDR3 runs 15 residues. Trimming shortened V by 6 bases and J by 11 bases, and 20 bases separated the two germline ends. Per the germline V gene, CDR1 is MDHEN and CDR2 is SYDVKM. Here the CDR3 reads CASRSQGETGPPLHF. CDR3 sequence (DNA): TGTGCCAGCAGATCTCAGGGTGAAACGGGCCCACCCCTCCACTTT.

CDR3 region: CATSRAGQGYEQYF. As DNA, the CDR3 is TGTGCCACCAGCAGAGCAGGGCAAGGGTACGAGCAGTACTTC. The chain carries TRBV15 and TRBJ2-7, with D possibly TRBD1 on 5 matching bases. The CDR3 totals 14 residues. Trimming removed 1 base at V and 4 bases at J, with 11 bases between. Germline CDR1 and CDR2: LNHNV and YYDKDF (reference sequence).

The gene calls are TRBV5-1 and TRBJ1-1, with 8 bases matching TRBD1. Per the germline V gene, CDR1 is SGHRS and CDR2 is YFSETQ. The CDR3 is 14 amino acids. V was pared by 0 bases and J by 9 bases, with 7 bases of the junction left unmatched. The CDR3 DNA is TGCGCCAGCAGCTTGGACAGGGGGGAAACTAAAGCTTTCTTT. This translates into CASSLDRGETKAFF.

The chain carries TRBV6-2 or TRBV6-3 and TRBJ2-7; TRBD1 aligns across 9 bases. The CDR3 consists of 13 residues. The germline V gene has CDR1 MNHEY and CDR2 SVGEGT. The junction had 2 bases not matched to a gene; V was cut back by 6 bases and J by 2 bases. For the CDR3, the DNA is TGTGCCAGCAGGAGACAGGGGGCCTACGAGCAGTACTTC. Its protein product is CASRRQGAYEQYF.

This sequence joins TRBV24-1 and TRBJ2-7; D is tentatively TRBD1 or TRBD2 (5 bases each). Germline V lookup: CDR1 KGHDR, CDR2 SFDVKD. The length of the CDR3 is 12 residues. The V gene lost 0 bases and the J gene lost 12 bases, with 11 bases spanning the gap. The CDR3 loop is CATSDLEGQAYF. The DNA of the CDR3 is TGTGCCACCAGTGATTTGGAGGGGCAGGCGTACTTC.

The rearrangement uses TRBV11-1 and TRBJ2-7, with TRBD1 as a possible D gene (6 bases). This CDR3 has 15 amino acids. Between the trimmed V and J ends, which lost 5 bases and 2 bases, there was a span of 16 bases. Germline CDR1 SGHAT, CDR2 FQDESV (reference sequence). The CDR3 sequence is CASSRTGSRTYEQYF. CDR3 coding DNA: TGTGCCAGCAGCCGAACAGGGAGTCGAACCTACGAGCAGTACTTC.

As DNA, the CDR3 is TGTGCCACCAGTGATGGGACTAGCGGGAGAAATGAGCAGTTCTTC. This codes for CATSDGTSGRNEQFF. This chain connects TRBV24-1 to TRBJ2-1; the match to TRBD2 covers 14 bases. Germline CDR1 and CDR2: KGHDR and SFDVKD. The CDR3 has 15 amino acids. Trimming cost V 3 bases and J 7 bases; bases outside gene matches: 1.

The CDR3 sequence is CASSPPTGSDEKLFF. In DNA form, the CDR3 reads TGTGCCAGCAGCCCTCCAACAGGGAGTGATGAAAAACTGTTTTTT. The chain is built from TRBV7-9 and TRBJ1-4; tentatively, D is TRBD1 (6 bases). Trimming removed 5 bases from V and 6 bases from J, with 16 bases in between. This CDR3 contains 15 residues. The germline CDR1 and CDR2 sequences are SEHNR and FQNEAQ (reference sequence).

This sequence joins TRBV11-2 and TRBJ1-2; D is uncertain. The CDR3 totals 15 residues. Germline-derived CDR1 and CDR2 are SGHAT and FQNNGV. V was shortened by 7 bases and J by 3 bases, with 18 bases between the two germline ends. CDR3 residues: CASTLSSRTDYGYTF. The CDR3 DNA sequence: TGTGCCAGCACCCTATCCTCCAGGACGGACTATGGCTACACCTTC. Filled out from reference TRBV11-2 and TRBJ1-2, the complete variable domain reads EAGVAQSPRYKIIEKRQSVAFWCNPISGHATLYWYQQILGQGPKLLIQFQNNGVVDDSQLPKDRFSAERLKGVDSTLKIQPAKLEDSAVYLCASTLSSRTDYGYTFGSGTRLTVV.

The chain has TRBV6-2 or TRBV6-3 and TRBJ2-5; D is possibly TRBD2 (5 bases). The CDR3 extends over 14 amino acids. V lost 0 bases and J 2 bases, leaving 7 bases between the germline ends. CDR1 and CDR2 from the germline V gene are MNHEY and SVGEGT. CDR3 nucleotide sequence: TGTGCCAGCAGTTACTCGTCGGGACAAGAGACCCAGTACTTC. This translates into CASSYSSGQETQYF.

CDR3 protein: CASSIRTGGTGELFF. In nucleotides, the CDR3 is TGTGCCAGTAGTATAAGGACAGGGGGCACCGGGGAGCTGTTTTTT. The chain recombines TRBV19 with TRBJ2-2, with 10 bases fitting TRBD1. The germline V gene encodes CDR1 LNHDA and CDR2 SQIVND (reference sequence). The CDR3 has 15 residues. V shed 2 bases, J shed 4 bases, and the junction held 1 base outside the gene matches.

This clonotype has a handful of counts. The chain has TRBV18 and TRBJ1-1; D possibly corresponds to TRBD1 (6 bases). This CDR3 region has 14 residues. Germline V gene sequence: CDR1 KGHSH, CDR2 LQKENI. The ends were cut back, 3 bases at V and 1 base at J, with 9 bases in the middle. The CDR3 is CASSPIQGNTEAFF. The CDR3 region has the DNA TGTGCCAGCTCACCTATACAGGGGAACACTGAAGCTTTCTTT.

The gene calls are TRBV18 and TRBJ2-2, with no clear D. The CDR3 covers 15 residues. Germline CDR1 is KGHSH and CDR2 is LQKENI. Trimming pared 3 bases from V and 2 bases from J, leaving 10 bases between. CDR3 region: CASSPNGGNTGELFF. The CDR3 nucleotides read TGTGCCAGCTCACCTAATGGCGGTAACACCGGGGAGCTGTTTTTT.

This clonotype was seen once. The chain combines TRBV5-1 with TRBJ2-4; D not resolved. V was clipped by 4 bases and J by 0 bases, with 8 bases between them. From germline, CDR1 is SGHRS and CDR2 YFSETQ. This CDR3 is built from 14 residues. CDR3 amino acids: CASSGVGAKNIQYF. The CDR3 DNA sequence: TGCGCCAGCAGCGGAGTGGGAGCCAAAAACATTCAGTACTTC.

This sequence joins TRBV27 and TRBJ1-2; 7 bases are shared with TRBD1. Germline assignment: CDR1 MNHEY and CDR2 SMNVEV (reference sequence). This CDR3 has 14 residues. J lost 2 bases, V lost 5 bases, and 5 bases had no gene match. The CDR3 sequence: CASSPLGQNYGYTF. The CDR3 coding sequence is TGTGCCAGCAGTCCCCTGGGACAGAACTATGGCTACACCTTC.

The chain is built from TRBV10-1 and TRBJ1-2; TRBD1 matches 8 bases. In germline, CDR1 is WNHNN, CDR2 SYGVQD (reference sequence). Trimming removed 9 bases from V and 4 bases from J; junction bases left unmatched: 4. The CDR3 loop spans 12 amino acids. The CDR3 bases are TGCGCCAGGCGACAGGGGACCTATGGCTACACCTTC. It encodes CARRQGTYGYTF.

The rearrangement joins TRBV7-8 to TRBJ2-1; a weak D match, TRBD2 (5 bases). V lost 8 bases, J lost 7 bases, and 12 bases lay in between. Germline V gene lookup returns CDR1 SGHVS and CDR2 FQNEAQ. The CDR3 sequence is 12 residues long. For the CDR3, the DNA is TGTGCCAGCGGCCAGCTAGCTAATGAGCAGTTCTTC. Translating it yields CASGQLANEQFF.

The CDR3 nucleotides read TGTGCCAGCAGCGTAGTCCCAGTCAACAATGAGCAGTTCTTC. This codes for CASSVVPVNNEQFF. This chain links TRBV9 with TRBJ2-1; unclear D gene. Germline CDR1 reads SGDLS; CDR2 reads YYNGEE. The CDR3 has 14 residues. V was clipped by 0 bases and J by 5 bases, with 9 bases between them.

The J gene is TRBJ1-6, the V gene TRBV7-9, with a possible D match to TRBD1 (6 bases). The CDR3 has 14 amino acids. Germline CDR1 SEHNR, CDR2 FQNEAQ (reference sequence). The V gene lost 2 bases and the J gene lost 7 bases, with 9 bases spanning the gap. The CDR3 region has the DNA TGTGCCAGCAGCTTATCAACAGGGAATTCACCCCTCCACTTT. Its translation: CASSLSTGNSPLHF.

J is TRBJ1-2 and V is TRBV5-1; 7 nucleotides line up with TRBD1. V gave up 4 bases and J gave up 4 bases; unmatched junction bases: 7. Per germline, CDR1 SGHRS and CDR2 YFSETQ. The CDR3 length is 14 residues. The CDR3 here is CASSLAGTVYGYTF. The CDR3 DNA reads TGCGCCAGCAGCCTGGCCGGGACAGTCTATGGCTACACCTTC.

J is TRBJ1-1 and V is TRBV30, with D hard to call. Deletions cut 5 bases from V and 3 bases from J, with 10 bases between. Germline CDR1 and CDR2: GTSNPN and SVGIG (reference sequence). The CDR3 loop spans 12 amino acids. The CDR3 spells CAWGEGHTEAFF. In nucleotides, the CDR3 is TGTGCCTGGGGGGAAGGACACACTGAAGCTTTCTTT.

This rearrangement joins TRBV2 to TRBJ2-5; the D gene is possibly TRBD1 (6 bases). The V gene lost 3 bases and the J gene lost 5 bases, with 10 bases spanning the gap. The V gene's germline CDR1 is SNHLY and CDR2 FYNNEI. This CDR3 contains 13 residues. Here the CDR3 reads CASSEDSRETQYF. The CDR3 DNA reads as TGTGCCAGCAGTGAGGACAGCCGGGAGACCCAGTACTTC.

The rearrangement uses TRBV24-1 and TRBJ2-1; D is undetermined. V was pared by 4 bases and J by 7 bases, with 7 bases between. Germline V lookup: CDR1 KGHDR, CDR2 SFDVKD. The CDR3 is 12 residues long. The CDR3 bases are TGTGCCACCAGTGAATGGGAAAATGAGCAGTTCTTC. It is translated as CATSEWENEQFF.

This chain connects TRBV15 to TRBJ1-5; D unclear. V was cut by 5 bases and J by 0 bases, with 14 bases left in between. Germline V gene lookup returns CDR1 LNHNV and CDR2 YYDKDF (reference sequence). This CDR3 contains 16 residues. The CDR3 sequence: CATSLSGPYSNQPQHF. CDR3 bases: TGTGCCACCAGCTTGTCCGGCCCGTATAGCAATCAGCCCCAGCATTTT.

The V and J genes are TRBV7-2 and TRBJ2-5; TRBD1 matches 7 bases. The CDR3 consists of 14 residues. The V segment lost 5 bases and the J segment 7 bases; nucleotides outside the gene matches: 10. The germline V gene has CDR1 SGHTA and CDR2 FQGNSA. The CDR3 is CASSPGTAFGTQYF. The CDR3 coding sequence is TGTGCCAGCAGCCCCGGGACAGCCTTTGGGACCCAGTACTTC.

This CDR3 is CASSFPGTGAFGYTF. The CDR3 DNA follows: TGTGCCAGCAGCTTCCCCGGCACAGGAGCTTTTGGCTACACCTTC. The genes are TRBV7-2 and TRBJ1-2; D may be TRBD1 (5 bases). Germline values: CDR1 SGHTA, CDR2 FQGNSA. The length of the CDR3 is 15 residues. The germline V and J ends were trimmed by 3 bases and 7 bases, with 18 bases remaining between them.